Listed below are T cell receptor beta chains from one sample, sequenced in a study of cytomegalovirus exposure and HLA in healthy donors. TCRdb keeps only in-frame clones here, not all; method: immunoSEQ multiplex PCR. The data show roughly 160,000 clones, 71% seen once. The specimen sequenced was PBMCs. These receptors all come from a woman in her 30s in good health and CMV-seronegative. Both conserved end residues are part of each CDR3. The D gene is left open where the match is weak. Size tells how often a clone was seen (once, few, many) or the class of an expanded clone, and some rows leave it out.

clone_size: -
j_call: TRBJ2-3
cdr3_length: 14
v_call: TRBV9
d_call: -
cdr3_nt: TGTGCCAGCAGCGCCCCGCGGGGGCGGGATACGCAGTATTTT
cdr3_aa: CASSAPRGRDTQYF

clone_size: -
j_call: TRBJ1-6
cdr3_length: 17
v_call: TRBV15
d_call: -
cdr3_nt: TGTGCCACCAGCAGAGGTGCGCAGGGGACGGATAATTCACCCCTCCACTTT
cdr3_aa: CATSRGAQGTDNSPLHF

clone_size: -
j_call: TRBJ2-7
cdr3_length: 14
v_call: TRBV7-3
d_call: TRBD1
cdr3_nt: TGTGCCAGCAGCTTTCAACAGGGGGCGAGCGAGCAGTACTTC
cdr3_aa: CASSFQQGASEQYF

clone_size: -
j_call: TRBJ1-4
cdr3_length: 14
v_call: TRBV5-6
d_call: -
cdr3_nt: TGTGCCAGCAGCTCCACCTCCAGGGATGAAAAACTGTTTTTT
cdr3_aa: CASSSTSRDEKLFF

clone_size: -
j_call: TRBJ1-3
cdr3_length: 14
v_call: TRBV28
d_call: -
cdr3_nt: TGTGCCAGCAGTTGGGGAGGCTCTGGAAACACCATATATTTT
cdr3_aa: CASSWGGSGNTIYF

clone_size: few
j_call: TRBJ1-4
cdr3_length: 15
v_call: TRBV28
d_call: -
cdr3_nt: TGTGCCAGCAGTACCCTAGGGGCAACTAATGAAAAACTGTTTTTT
cdr3_aa: CASSTLGATNEKLFF

clone_size: -
j_call: TRBJ2-1
cdr3_length: 13
v_call: TRBV29-1
d_call: TRBD2
cdr3_nt: TGCAGCGTTGATCCGCTAGCGGGAGAAGAGCAGTTCTTC
cdr3_aa: CSVDPLAGEEQFF

clone_size: few
j_call: TRBJ2-1
cdr3_length: 12
v_call: TRBV18
d_call: TRBD1
cdr3_nt: TGTGCCAGCTCAACCGGACAGGGCGAGCAGTTCTTC
cdr3_aa: CASSTGQGEQFF

clone_size: few
j_call: TRBJ1-2
cdr3_length: 14
v_call: TRBV13
d_call: -
cdr3_nt: TGTGCCAGCAGCCGGGGGGAAGATAGATATGGCTACACCTTC
cdr3_aa: CASSRGEDRYGYTF

clone_size: -
j_call: TRBJ1-2
cdr3_length: 14
v_call: TRBV2
d_call: TRBD1
cdr3_nt: TGTGCCAGCAGTGAAGAGGGCCAGGGGGGTGGCTACACCTTC
cdr3_aa: CASSEEGQGGGYTF

clone_size: -
j_call: TRBJ2-1
cdr3_length: 14
v_call: TRBV11-2
d_call: TRBD2
cdr3_nt: TGTGCCAGCAAGGCGCTAGCGGGGTACAATGAGCAGTTCTTC
cdr3_aa: CASKALAGYNEQFF

clone_size: -
j_call: TRBJ1-1
cdr3_length: 15
v_call: TRBV18
d_call: -
cdr3_nt: TGTGCCAGCTCACCACAAGAAGCCGGGAACACTGAAGCTTTCTTT
cdr3_aa: CASSPQEAGNTEAFF

clone_size: -
j_call: TRBJ1-6
cdr3_length: 14
v_call: TRBV28
d_call: -
cdr3_nt: TGTGCCAGCAGTTTATACAGTTATAATTCACCCCTCCACTTT
cdr3_aa: CASSLYSYNSPLHF

clone_size: -
j_call: TRBJ2-5
cdr3_length: 16
v_call: TRBV6-6
d_call: -
cdr3_nt: TGTGCCAGCAGTTACTCGAACGTTCACAACCCAGAGACCCAGTACTTC
cdr3_aa: CASSYSNVHNPETQYF

clone_size: -
j_call: TRBJ2-3
cdr3_length: 16
v_call: TRBV5-4
d_call: TRBD2
cdr3_nt: TGTGCCAGCAGCCTATGGACTAGCGGGAGTGCGGATACGCAGTATTTT
cdr3_aa: CASSLWTSGSADTQYF

clone_size: -
j_call: TRBJ2-3
cdr3_length: 14
v_call: TRBV4-2
d_call: -
cdr3_nt: TGTGCCAGCAGCCTCGACAGGAGCACAGATACGCAGTATTTT
cdr3_aa: CASSLDRSTDTQYF

clone_size: -
j_call: TRBJ2-3
cdr3_length: 14
v_call: TRBV7-7
d_call: -
cdr3_nt: TGTGCCAGCAGCTTAAGGGGGGGGGCAGATACGCAGTATTTT
cdr3_aa: CASSLRGGADTQYF

clone_size: few
j_call: TRBJ1-3
cdr3_length: 14
v_call: TRBV2
d_call: -
cdr3_nt: TGTGCCAGCAGTGTTGGGCGATCTGGAAACACCATATATTTT
cdr3_aa: CASSVGRSGNTIYF

clone_size: -
j_call: TRBJ1-4
cdr3_length: 15
v_call: TRBV5-4
d_call: TRBD1
cdr3_nt: TGTGCCAGCAGCGGGGGGGGACAGGGAGGCGAAAAACTGTTTTTT
cdr3_aa: CASSGGGQGGEKLFF

clone_size: once
j_call: TRBJ2-5
cdr3_length: 12
v_call: TRBV6-5
d_call: TRBD2
cdr3_nt: TGTGCCAGCTGGACTAGCCAAGAGACCCAGTACTTC
cdr3_aa: CASWTSQETQYF

clone_size: -
j_call: TRBJ2-5
cdr3_length: 12
v_call: TRBV28
d_call: -
cdr3_nt: TGTGCCAGCAGTTTAACTGGAGAGACCCAGTACTTC
cdr3_aa: CASSLTGETQYF

clone_size: -
j_call: TRBJ2-5
cdr3_length: 14
v_call: TRBV19
d_call: -
cdr3_nt: TGTGCCAGTAGCGTGACCGGGGGGCTAGAGACCCAGTACTTC
cdr3_aa: CASSVTGGLETQYF

clone_size: -
j_call: TRBJ2-2
cdr3_length: 13
v_call: TRBV28
d_call: -
cdr3_nt: TGTGCCAGCAGTTTTGGCAACACCGGGGAGCTGTTTTTT
cdr3_aa: CASSFGNTGELFF

clone_size: -
j_call: TRBJ2-3
cdr3_length: 15
v_call: TRBV7-3
d_call: TRBD2
cdr3_nt: TGTGCCAGCAGCCCCGGGTGGGGGGGGGCAGATACGCAGTATTTT
cdr3_aa: CASSPGWGGADTQYF

clone_size: -
j_call: TRBJ2-1
cdr3_length: 16
v_call: TRBV14
d_call: -
cdr3_nt: TGTGCCAGCAGCCCCCTAGGGGGGAGGGCCGCCAATGAGCAGTTCTTC
cdr3_aa: CASSPLGGRAANEQFF